The sequence of this T cell receptor beta chain was determined in a study of post-analysis software for immune sequencing data. The study, taken as a whole, reports: The study found TRBV5-6, TRBV5-1 and TRBV20-1 among five or six TRBV segments more frequent in patients than controls. F measure showed strong co-clustering of same-batch samples.

Each TCR beta cDNA library carried unique molecular identifiers. The T cell input of roughly 0.95 to 11 million gave a few hundred thousand cDNA molecules. TCRdb re-called the PCR reads through MiXCR, storing one row per CDR3 protein. The table has 700,000 to 800,000 distinct CDR3 sequences, 25% to 30% seen once. About this clonotype: The antigen remains unidentified.

V was clipped by 1 base and J by 8 bases, with 12 bases between them. Germline values: CDR1 SGHVS, CDR2 FNYEAQ. The CDR3 loop spans 15 amino acids. The chain carries TRBV7-6 and TRBJ1-6; D might be TRBD1 (6 bases). The sequencing input was blood. The sequence derives from a girl aged 5-17 years with multiple sclerosis. CDR3: CASSLGQGPDSPLHF. In DNA, the CDR3 is TGTGCCAGCAGCTTAGGGCAGGGGCCGGATTCACCCCTCCACTTT.